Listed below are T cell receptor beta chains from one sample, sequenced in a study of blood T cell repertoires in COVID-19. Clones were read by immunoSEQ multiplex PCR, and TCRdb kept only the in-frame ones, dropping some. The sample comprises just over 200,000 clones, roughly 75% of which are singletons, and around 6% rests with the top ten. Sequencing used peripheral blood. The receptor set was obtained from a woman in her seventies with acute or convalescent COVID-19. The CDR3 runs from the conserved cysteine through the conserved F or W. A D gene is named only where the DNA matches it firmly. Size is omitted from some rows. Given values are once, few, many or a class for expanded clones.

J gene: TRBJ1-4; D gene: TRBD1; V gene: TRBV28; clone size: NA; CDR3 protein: CASGHRDRVEKLFF; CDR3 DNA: TGTGCCAGCGGTCATCGCGACAGGGTTGAAAAACTGTTTTTT
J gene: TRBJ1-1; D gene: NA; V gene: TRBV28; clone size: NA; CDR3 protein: CASSLPGTGTEAFF; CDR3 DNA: TGTGCCAGCAGTTTGCCGGGAACCGGGACTGAAGCTTTCTTT
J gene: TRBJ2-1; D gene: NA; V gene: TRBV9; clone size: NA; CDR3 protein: CASSRSLSSYNEQFF; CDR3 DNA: TGTGCCAGCAGCCGGTCCCTTAGCTCCTACAATGAGCAGTTCTTC
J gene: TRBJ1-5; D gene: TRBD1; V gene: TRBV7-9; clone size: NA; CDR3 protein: CASSAWIGTGYQPQHF; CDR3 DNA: TGTGCCAGCAGCGCTTGGATAGGGACAGGGTATCAGCCCCAGCATTTT
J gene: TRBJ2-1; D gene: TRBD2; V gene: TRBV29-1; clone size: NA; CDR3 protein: CSVTGLAGVNEQFF; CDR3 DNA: TGCAGCGTTACCGGACTAGCGGGAGTGAATGAGCAGTTCTTC
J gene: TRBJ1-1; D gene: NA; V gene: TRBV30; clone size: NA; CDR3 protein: CAWSGGVTEAFF; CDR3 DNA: TGTGCCTGGAGTGGGGGGGTCACTGAAGCTTTCTTT
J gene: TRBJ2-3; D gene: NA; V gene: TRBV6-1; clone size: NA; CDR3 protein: CASSVAGRDTQYF; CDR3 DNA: TGTGCCAGCAGTGTAGCAGGGAGAGATACGCAGTATTTT
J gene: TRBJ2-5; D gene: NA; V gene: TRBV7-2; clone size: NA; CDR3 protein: CASSSPGGWETQYF; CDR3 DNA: TGTGCCAGCAGCTCCCCAGGAGGATGGGAGACCCAGTACTTC
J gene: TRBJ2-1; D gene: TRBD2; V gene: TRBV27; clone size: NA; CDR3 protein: CASRVRLAGAVQFF; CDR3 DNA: TGTGCCAGCAGGGTTAGACTAGCGGGAGCGGTGCAGTTCTTC
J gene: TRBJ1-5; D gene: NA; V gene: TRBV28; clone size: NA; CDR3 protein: CASSLGGEGQPQHF; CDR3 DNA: TGTGCCAGCAGTCTCGGGGGGGAAGGTCAGCCCCAGCATTTT
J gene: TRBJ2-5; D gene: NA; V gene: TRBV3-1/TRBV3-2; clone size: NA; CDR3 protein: CASSQDWDPGAAVYQETQYF; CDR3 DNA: TGTGCCAGCAGCCAAGATTGGGACCCAGGGGCCGCAGTGTACCAAGAGACCCAGTACTTC
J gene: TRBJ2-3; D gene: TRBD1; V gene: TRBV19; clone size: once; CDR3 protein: CASSIDRDRILF; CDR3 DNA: TGTGCCAGTAGTATAGACCGGGACAGAATCCTCTTT
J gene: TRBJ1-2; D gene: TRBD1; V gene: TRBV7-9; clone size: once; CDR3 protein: CASSLQGFGYTF; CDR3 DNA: TGTGCCAGCAGCCTACAGGGGTTTGGCTACACCTTC
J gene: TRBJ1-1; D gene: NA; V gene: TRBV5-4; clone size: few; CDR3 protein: CASSLPGGRTEAFF; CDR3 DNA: TGTGCCAGCAGCCTCCCGGGAGGGCGCACTGAAGCTTTCTTT
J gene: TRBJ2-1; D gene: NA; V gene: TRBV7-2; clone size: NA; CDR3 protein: CASSFNHNEQFF; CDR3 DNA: TGTGCCAGCAGCTTTAATCACAATGAGCAGTTCTTC
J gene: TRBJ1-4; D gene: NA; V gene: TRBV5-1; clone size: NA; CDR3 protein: CASSLIQGTNEKLFF; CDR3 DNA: TGCGCCAGCAGCTTAATACAGGGAACTAATGAAAAACTGTTTTTT
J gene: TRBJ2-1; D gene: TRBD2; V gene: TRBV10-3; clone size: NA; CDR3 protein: CAISEPGTSGINEQFF; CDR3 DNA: TGTGCCATCAGTGAACCCGGGACTAGCGGGATCAATGAGCAGTTCTTC
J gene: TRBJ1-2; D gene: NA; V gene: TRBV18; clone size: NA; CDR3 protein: CASSPGGTSNYGYTF; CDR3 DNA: TGTGCCAGCTCACCAGGAGGCACGTCTAACTATGGCTACACCTTC
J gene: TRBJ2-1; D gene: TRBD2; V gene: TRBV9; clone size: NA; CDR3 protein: CASSVFGGGSGEQFF; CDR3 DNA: TGTGCCAGCAGCGTTTTCGGGGGAGGGAGCGGTGAGCAGTTCTTC
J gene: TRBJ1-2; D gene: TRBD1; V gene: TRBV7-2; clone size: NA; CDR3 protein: CASSRGDRDGYTF; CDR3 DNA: TGTGCCAGCAGCAGAGGGGACAGGGATGGCTACACCTTC
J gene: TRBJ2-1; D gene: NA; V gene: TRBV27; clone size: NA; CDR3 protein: CASSLIQSPAIYNEQFF; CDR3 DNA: TGTGCCAGCAGTTTAATACAGTCCCCAGCTATTTACAATGAGCAGTTCTTC
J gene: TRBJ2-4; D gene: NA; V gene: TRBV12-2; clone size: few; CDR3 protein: CASRLALGRGRDKNIQYF; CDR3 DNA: TGTGCAAGTCGCTTAGCGCTGGGGAGGGGTCGTGACAAAAACATTCAGTACTTC
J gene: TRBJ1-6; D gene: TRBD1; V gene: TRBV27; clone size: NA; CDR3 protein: CASSGRTGGWSPLHF; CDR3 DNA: TGTGCCAGCAGCGGTCGGACAGGGGGTTGGTCACCCCTCCACTTT
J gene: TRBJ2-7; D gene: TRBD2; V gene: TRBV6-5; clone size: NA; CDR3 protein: CASTSSGSVYEQYF; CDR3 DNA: TGTGCCAGCACCTCTAGCGGGAGCGTCTACGAGCAGTACTTC
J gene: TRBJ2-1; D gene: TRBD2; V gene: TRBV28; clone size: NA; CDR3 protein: CASMGGRSYNEQFF; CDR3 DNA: TGTGCCAGCATGGGCGGGAGGTCCTACAATGAGCAGTTCTTC
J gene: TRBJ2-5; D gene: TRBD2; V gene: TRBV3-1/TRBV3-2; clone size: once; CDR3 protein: CASSQDTDLAGETQYF; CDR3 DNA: TGTGCCAGCAGCCAAGATACGGATCTAGCGGGAGAGACCCAGTACTTC
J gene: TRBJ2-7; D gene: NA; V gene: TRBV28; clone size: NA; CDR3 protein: CASRESSYEQYF; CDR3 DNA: TGTGCCAGCCGGGAGAGCTCCTACGAGCAGTACTTC
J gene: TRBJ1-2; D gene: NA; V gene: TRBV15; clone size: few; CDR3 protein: CATSRGQGNLYGYTF; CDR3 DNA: TGTGCCACCAGCAGAGGGCAGGGTAACCTCTATGGCTACACCTTC
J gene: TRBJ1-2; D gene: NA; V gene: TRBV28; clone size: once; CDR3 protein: CASSHPRGYTF; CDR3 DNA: TGTGCCAGCAGTCATCCACGGGGCTACACCTTC
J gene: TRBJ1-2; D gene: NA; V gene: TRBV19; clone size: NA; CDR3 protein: CASSLTWRTNYGYTF; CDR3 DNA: TGTGCCAGTAGTCTCACCTGGAGGACTAACTATGGCTACACCTTC
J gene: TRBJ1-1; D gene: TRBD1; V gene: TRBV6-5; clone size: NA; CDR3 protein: CASSSDRPEAFF; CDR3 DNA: TGTGCCAGCTCATCGGACAGGCCAGAAGCTTTCTTT
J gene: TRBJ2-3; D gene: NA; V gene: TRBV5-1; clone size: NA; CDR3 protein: CASFAGTSTDTQYF; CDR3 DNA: TGCGCCAGCTTCGCGGGGACTAGCACAGATACGCAGTATTTT
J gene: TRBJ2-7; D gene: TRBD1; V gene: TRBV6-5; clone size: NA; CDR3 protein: CASSSLDRGRAHEQYF; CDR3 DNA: TGTGCCAGCAGTTCCCTTGACAGGGGGCGCGCCCACGAGCAGTACTTC
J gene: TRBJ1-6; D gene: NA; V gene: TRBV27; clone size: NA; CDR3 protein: CASSLSVRGSYNSPLHF; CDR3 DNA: TGTGCCAGCAGTTTATCTGTCAGGGGCTCCTATAATTCACCCCTCCACTTT
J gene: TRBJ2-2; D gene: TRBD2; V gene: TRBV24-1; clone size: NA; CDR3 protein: CATSGLAGGLYTGELFF; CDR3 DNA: TGTGCTACCAGTGGTCTAGCGGGAGGGTTGTACACCGGGGAGCTGTTTTTT
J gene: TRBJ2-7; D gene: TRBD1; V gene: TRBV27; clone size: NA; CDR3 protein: CASSSRTGGVYEQYF; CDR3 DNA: TGTGCCAGCAGTTCCCGGACAGGGGGCGTGTACGAGCAGTACTTC
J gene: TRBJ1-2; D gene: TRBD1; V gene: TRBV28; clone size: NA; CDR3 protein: CASNRPGTGKGYTF; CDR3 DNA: TGTGCCAGCAACCGTCCCGGGACAGGGAAGGGCTACACCTTC
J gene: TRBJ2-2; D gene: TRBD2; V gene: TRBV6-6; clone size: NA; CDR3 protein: CASSYGGGRDGELFF; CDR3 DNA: TGTGCCAGCAGTTACGGTGGTGGGAGGGACGGGGAGCTGTTTTTT
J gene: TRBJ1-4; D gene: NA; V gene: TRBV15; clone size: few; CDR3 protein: CATSRGYGGEKLFF; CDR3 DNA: TGTGCCACCAGCAGAGGGTATGGGGGGGAAAAACTGTTTTTT
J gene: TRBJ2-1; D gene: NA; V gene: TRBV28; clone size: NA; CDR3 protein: CASSQGLTIHSFF; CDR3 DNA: TGTGCCAGCAGTCAGGGACTCACAATCCACTCGTTCTTC
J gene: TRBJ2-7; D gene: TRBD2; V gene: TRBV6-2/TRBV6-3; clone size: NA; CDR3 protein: CASSYVPVWLAGYEQYF; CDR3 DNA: TGTGCCAGCAGTTATGTACCGGTTTGGCTAGCGGGATACGAGCAGTACTTC
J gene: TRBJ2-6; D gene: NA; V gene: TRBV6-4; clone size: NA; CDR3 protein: CASSDDSSGANVLTF; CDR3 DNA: TGTGCCAGCAGTGACGACAGCTCTGGGGCCAACGTCCTGACTTTC
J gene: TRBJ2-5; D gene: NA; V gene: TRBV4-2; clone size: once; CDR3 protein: CASSQGGPQETQYF; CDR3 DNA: TGTGCCAGCAGCCAAGGGGGGCCTCAAGAGACCCAGTACTTC